The rows below give T cell receptor beta chains drawn from one sample of a study of Ad26.COV2.S vaccination and SARS-CoV-2 variants. The protocol was immunoSEQ multiplex PCR, while the TCRdb copy is restricted to in-frame clones and leaves out a portion. The table lists some 450,000 clones, around 90% of them singletons, with roughly 4% in the top ten. The sequences come from peripheral blood, collected in a trial of Ad26.COV2.S vaccine versus placebo. The source is a person aged 18-65 years who received the Ad26.COV2.S COVID-19 vaccine or a placebo. CDR3s include the opening cysteine and the closing phenylalanine or tryptophan. A D gene is named only where the DNA matches it firmly. Part of the rows lack a size; the others show once, few, many or a class for expanded clones.

V	J	D	size	DNA	CDR3
TRBV28	TRBJ2-3	-	-	TGTGCCAGCAGTTTGAGAGGGGGCACAGATACGCAGTATTTT	CASSLRGGTDTQYF
TRBV7-2	TRBJ2-5	-	-	TGTGCCAGCAGCTTAGAGTCAGGGCTTGAGACCCAGTACTTC	CASSLESGLETQYF
TRBV6-5	TRBJ1-5	-	-	TGTGCCAGCCGTCCAGGGACGCTGGGCAATCAGCCCCAGCATTTT	CASRPGTLGNQPQHF
TRBV7-2	TRBJ2-5	TRBD1	-	TGTGCCAGCAGCCTTCAGGCTGGGACAGGGGGAAAGACCCAGTACTTC	CASSLQAGTGGKTQYF
TRBV7-2	TRBJ2-7	-	-	TGTGCCAGCAGCTTAGTATCAGGGAAAGGGACCTACGAGCAGTACTTC	CASSLVSGKGTYEQYF
TRBV6-1	TRBJ1-6	-	once	TGTGCCAGCAGTGAGGGGGAGGGGGTAGGTTCACCCCTCCACTTT	CASSEGEGVGSPLHF
TRBV9	TRBJ2-1	TRBD2	-	TGTGCCAGCAGCGTAGGGGCTAGCGGCAGCTCCTACAATGAGCAGTTCTTC	CASSVGASGSSYNEQFF
TRBV27	TRBJ1-5	-	-	TGTGCCAGCAGTTTATCGGGGCCTTATAGCAATCAGCCCCAGCATTTT	CASSLSGPYSNQPQHF
TRBV11-2	TRBJ2-3	-	once	TGTGCCAGCAGCCAGGGACTTGTGGGGGATACGCAGTATTTT	CASSQGLVGDTQYF
TRBV5-1	TRBJ2-1	TRBD1	-	TGCGCCAGCAGCTTGAGGGACAGGGGAATCAATGAGCAGTTCTTC	CASSLRDRGINEQFF
TRBV2	TRBJ2-7	TRBD1	-	TGTGCCAGCATGGGGACAGGGGCTACCTACGAGCAGTACTTC	CASMGTGATYEQYF
TRBV10-3	TRBJ2-7	TRBD1	-	TGTGCCATCAGTCGTGGACAGGACTACGAGCAGTACTTC	CAISRGQDYEQYF
TRBV27	TRBJ1-4	-	-	TGTGCCAGCGGGACCCCTCGGGTTGGGGAAAAACTGTTTTTT	CASGTPRVGEKLFF
TRBV28	TRBJ1-2	-	-	TGTGCCAGCAGTTTAGGGATGGACAGCCTCTATGGCTACACCTTC	CASSLGMDSLYGYTF
TRBV4-1	TRBJ1-1	-	-	TGCGCCAGCAGCCAATCACGGGCGTCGTACACTGAAGCTTTCTTT	CASSQSRASYTEAFF
TRBV2	TRBJ2-5	-	once	TGTGCCAGCAGGGCCGGGACACTCGCGACCCAGTACTTC	CASRAGTLATQYF
TRBV7-2	TRBJ2-7	TRBD1	-	TGTGCCAGCAAAGGGACAGGGCTCGGCCACGAGCAGTACTTC	CASKGTGLGHEQYF
TRBV4-3	TRBJ2-7	TRBD2	-	TGCGCCAGCAGCCAAAACGCGGGAGAGGACGAGCAGTACTTC	CASSQNAGEDEQYF
TRBV5-6	TRBJ1-1	-	-	TGTGCCAGCAGCTCGGACACGGGCCTGAACACTGAAGCTTTCTTT	CASSSDTGLNTEAFF
TRBV29-1	TRBJ2-7	-	-	TGCAGCGTTGAGGGTAGGGGGATGGTAGGCGAGCAGTACTTC	CSVEGRGMVGEQYF
TRBV7-2	TRBJ2-2	-	-	TGTGCCAGCAGCTTAGAATTGGGTAGGGCCGGGGAGCTGTTTTTT	CASSLELGRAGELFF
TRBV6-6	TRBJ2-5	-	-	TGTGCCAGCAGTTACTCGAAGCAGGGCGGAGAGACCCAGTACTTC	CASSYSKQGGETQYF
TRBV11-2	TRBJ1-5	-	-	TGTGCCAGCAGCTCCTCAGGCCTGAGCAATCAGCCCCAGCATTTT	CASSSSGLSNQPQHF
TRBV5-6	TRBJ1-2	-	-	TGTGCCAGCAGCTTGGGGTTGTCTGGAAGCTATGGCTACACCTTC	CASSLGLSGSYGYTF
TRBV7-3	TRBJ2-5	-	-	TGTGCCAGCAGCTCCCCATCTCTGGAGACCCAGTACTTC	CASSSPSLETQYF
TRBV2	TRBJ1-2	TRBD1	-	TGTGCCAGCAGCCTCGAAAGGACAGGGGACTATGGCTGCACCTTC	CASSLERTGDYGCTF
TRBV15	TRBJ2-5	-	-	TGTGCCACCAGCAGAGGGTGGGCGGGGCAAGAGACCCAGTACTTC	CATSRGWAGQETQYF
TRBV6-5	TRBJ2-1	-	-	TGTGCCAGCAGTCTAGCGATTGACAATGAGCAGTTCTTC	CASSLAIDNEQFF
TRBV3-1/TRBV3-2	TRBJ2-1	-	-	TGTGCCAGCAGCCAACGGACTCGCAGGAATGAGCAGTTCTTC	CASSQRTRRNEQFF
TRBV25-1	TRBJ2-2	-	-	TGTGCCAGCAGTGAAGGTCCCGGTCCGGGAGAGGTCACCGGGGAGCTGTTTTTT	CASSEGPGPGEVTGELFF
TRBV6-5	TRBJ2-7	-	once	TGTGCCAGCAGCGATTCGGGGGTGGGTTCCTACGAGCAGTACTTC	CASSDSGVGSYEQYF
TRBV6-5	TRBJ2-2	TRBD2	once	TGTGCCAGCAGCAGAGCGGGGGGGAACACCGGGGAGCTGTTTTTT	CASSRAGGNTGELFF
TRBV25-1	TRBJ1-2	TRBD1	-	TGTGCCAGCAGTCAACTCGGGACAGACGCATCAAGTGGAGGCTACACCTTC	CASSQLGTDASSGGYTF
TRBV28	TRBJ2-7	-	once	TGTGCCAGCAGGAACCAGGGGCACCTGGAGCAGTACTTC	CASRNQGHLEQYF
TRBV28	TRBJ1-3	-	-	TGTGCCAGCAGTCGCCTCCTAATGGCTGGAAACACCATATATTTT	CASSRLLMAGNTIYF
TRBV5-6	TRBJ2-7	TRBD2	-	TGTGCCAGCAGCTCATTCCGGACTAGCGTCACCTACGAGCAGTACTTC	CASSSFRTSVTYEQYF
TRBV7-3	TRBJ2-5	TRBD2	-	TGTGCCAGCAGTTCCAGCGGGAGGTTTGTGGAGACCCAGTACTTC	CASSSSGRFVETQYF
TRBV27	TRBJ1-6	TRBD1	-	TGTGCCAGCAGTTTATGGCAGGGGGGTGATTCACCCCTCCACTTT	CASSLWQGGDSPLHF
TRBV27	TRBJ2-5	-	-	TGTGCCAGCAGTTGGGGCGGAGAGACCCAGTACTTC	CASSWGGETQYF
TRBV11-1	TRBJ2-7	-	-	TGTGCCAGCAGCTTAGTGGGGGCCAGACCCGAGCAGTACTTC	CASSLVGARPEQYF